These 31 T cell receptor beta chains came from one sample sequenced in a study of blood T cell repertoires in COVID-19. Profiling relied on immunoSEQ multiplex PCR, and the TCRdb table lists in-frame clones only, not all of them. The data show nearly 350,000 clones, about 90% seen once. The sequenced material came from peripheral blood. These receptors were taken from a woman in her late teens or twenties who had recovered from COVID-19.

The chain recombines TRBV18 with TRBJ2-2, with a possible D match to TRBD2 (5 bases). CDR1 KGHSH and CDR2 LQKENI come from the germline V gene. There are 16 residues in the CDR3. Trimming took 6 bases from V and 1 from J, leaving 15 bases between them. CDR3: CASSPSWEMNTGELFF. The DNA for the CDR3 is TGTGCCAGCTCCCCAAGTTGGGAGATGAACACCGGGGAGCTGTTTTTT.

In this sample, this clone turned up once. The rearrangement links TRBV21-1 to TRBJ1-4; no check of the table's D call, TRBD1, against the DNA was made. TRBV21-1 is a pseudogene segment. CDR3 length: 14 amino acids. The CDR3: CASSKVQINEKLFF. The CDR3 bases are TGTGCCAGCAGCAAAGTTCAGATTAATGAAAAACTGTTTTTT.

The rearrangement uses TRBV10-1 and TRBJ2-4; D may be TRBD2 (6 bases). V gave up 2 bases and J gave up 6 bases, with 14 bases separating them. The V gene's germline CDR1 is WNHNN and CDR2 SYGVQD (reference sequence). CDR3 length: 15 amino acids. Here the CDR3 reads CASSEGGNPRNIQYF. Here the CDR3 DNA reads TGCGCCAGCAGTGAGGGGGGGAACCCTAGAAACATTCAGTACTTC.

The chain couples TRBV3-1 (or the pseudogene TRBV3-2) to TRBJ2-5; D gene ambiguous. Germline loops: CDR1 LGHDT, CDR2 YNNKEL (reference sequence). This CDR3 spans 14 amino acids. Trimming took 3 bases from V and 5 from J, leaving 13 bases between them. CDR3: CASSHYTPPETQYF. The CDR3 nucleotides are TGTGCCAGCAGCCATTATACTCCACCGGAGACCCAGTACTTC.

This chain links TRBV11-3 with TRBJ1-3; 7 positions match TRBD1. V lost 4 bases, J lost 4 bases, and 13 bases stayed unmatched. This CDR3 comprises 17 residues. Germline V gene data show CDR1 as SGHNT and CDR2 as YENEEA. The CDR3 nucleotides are TGTGCCAGCAGCTCGGAAAGACAGGGTGGAGCCGGAAACACCATATATTTT. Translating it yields CASSSERQGGAGNTIYF. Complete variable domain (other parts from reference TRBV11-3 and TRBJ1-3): EAGVVQSPRYKIIEKKQPVAFWCNPISGHNTLYWYLQNLGQGPELLIRYENEEAVDDSQLPKDRFSAERLKGVDSTLKIQPAELGDSAVYLCASSSERQGGAGNTIYFGEGSWLTVV.

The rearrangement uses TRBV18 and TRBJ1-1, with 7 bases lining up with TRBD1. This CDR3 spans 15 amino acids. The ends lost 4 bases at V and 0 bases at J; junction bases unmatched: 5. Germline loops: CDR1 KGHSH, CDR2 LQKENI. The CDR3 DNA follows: TGTGCCAGCTCACGAGGGGGCACGATGAACACTGAAGCTTTCTTT. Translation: CASSRGGTMNTEAFF.

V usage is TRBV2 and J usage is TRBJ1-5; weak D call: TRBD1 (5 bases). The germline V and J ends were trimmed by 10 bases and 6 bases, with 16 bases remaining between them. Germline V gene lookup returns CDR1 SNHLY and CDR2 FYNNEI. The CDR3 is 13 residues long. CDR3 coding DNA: TGTGCCACCGGACCAGGGTTGGGTCAGCCCCAGCATTTT. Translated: CATGPGLGQPQHF. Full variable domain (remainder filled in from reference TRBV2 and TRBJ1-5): EPEVTQTPSHQVTQMGQEVILRCVPISNHLYFYWYRQILGQKVEFLVSFYNNEISEKSEIFDDQFSVERPDGSNFTLKIRSTKLEDSAMYFCATGPGLGQPQHFGDGTRLSIL.

CDR3 loop: CASSLAVGTSGSNEQFF. The CDR3 bases are TGTGCCAGCAGCTTGGCCGTTGGGACTAGCGGGAGTAATGAGCAGTTCTTC. The chain joins TRBV5-8 to TRBJ2-1; TRBD2 matches at 14 bases. Germline-derived CDR1 and CDR2 are SGHTS and YDEGEE. Trimming at V came to 0 bases and at J to 7 bases, leaving 6 bases not matched to a gene. The CDR3 length is 17 residues.

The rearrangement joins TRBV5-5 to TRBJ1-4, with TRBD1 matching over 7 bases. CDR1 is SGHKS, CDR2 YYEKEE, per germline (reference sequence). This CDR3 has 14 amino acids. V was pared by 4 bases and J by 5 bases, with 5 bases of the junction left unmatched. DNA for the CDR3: TGTGCCAGCAGCCTACAGGGGATGAATGAAAAACTGTTTTTT. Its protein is CASSLQGMNEKLFF.

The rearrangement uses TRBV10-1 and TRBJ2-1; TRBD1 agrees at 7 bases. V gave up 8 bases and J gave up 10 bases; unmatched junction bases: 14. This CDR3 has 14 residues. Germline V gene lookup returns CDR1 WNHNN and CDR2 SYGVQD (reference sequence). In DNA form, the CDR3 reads TGCGCCAGCCAAAGGACAACAGGGGTTAGCGAGCAGTTCTTC. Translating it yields CASQRTTGVSEQFF.

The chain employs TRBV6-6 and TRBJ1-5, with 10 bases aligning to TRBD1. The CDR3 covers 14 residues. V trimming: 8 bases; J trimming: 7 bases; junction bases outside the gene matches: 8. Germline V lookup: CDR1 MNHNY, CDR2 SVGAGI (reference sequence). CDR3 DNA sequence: TGTGCCAGCCATTTGACAGGGGGCGAGCAGCCCCAGCATTTT. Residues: CASHLTGGEQPQHF.

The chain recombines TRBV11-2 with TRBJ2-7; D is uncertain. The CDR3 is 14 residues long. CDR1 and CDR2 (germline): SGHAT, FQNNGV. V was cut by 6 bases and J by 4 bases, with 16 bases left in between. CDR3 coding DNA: TGTGCCAGCAGTCTAGACTCCTTAATTTACGAGCAGTACGTC. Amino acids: CASSLDSLIYEQYV.

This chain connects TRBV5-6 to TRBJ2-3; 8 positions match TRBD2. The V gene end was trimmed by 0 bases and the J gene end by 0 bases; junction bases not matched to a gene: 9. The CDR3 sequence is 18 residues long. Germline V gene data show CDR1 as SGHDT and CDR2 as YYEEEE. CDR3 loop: CASSLGNLAGISTDTQYF. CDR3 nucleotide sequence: TGTGCCAGCAGCTTGGGTAATCTAGCGGGTATCAGCACAGATACGCAGTATTTT.

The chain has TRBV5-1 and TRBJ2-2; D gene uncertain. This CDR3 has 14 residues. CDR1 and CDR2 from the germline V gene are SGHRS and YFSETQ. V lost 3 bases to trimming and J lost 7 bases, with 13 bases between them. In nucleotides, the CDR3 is TGCGCCAGCAGCTACGTACAGAGAAGCGGGGAGCTGTTTTTT. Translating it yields CASSYVQRSGELFF. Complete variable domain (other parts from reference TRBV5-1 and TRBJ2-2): KAGVTQTPRYLIKTRGQQVTLSCSPISGHRSVSWYQQTPGQGLQFLFEYFSETQRNKGNFPGRFSGRQFSNSRSEMNVSTLELGDSALYLCASSYVQRSGELFFGEGSRLTVL.

The CDR3 nucleotides read TGTGCCAGCAGATCAGGGGGCACGGTCTATGGCTACACCTTC. This codes for CASRSGGTVYGYTF. The V call is TRBV28, the J call TRBJ1-2; 8 positions agree with TRBD1. The ends lost 6 bases at V and 4 bases at J; junction bases unmatched: 7. CDR3 length: 14 residues. CDR1 and CDR2 from the germline V gene are MDHEN and SYDVKM.

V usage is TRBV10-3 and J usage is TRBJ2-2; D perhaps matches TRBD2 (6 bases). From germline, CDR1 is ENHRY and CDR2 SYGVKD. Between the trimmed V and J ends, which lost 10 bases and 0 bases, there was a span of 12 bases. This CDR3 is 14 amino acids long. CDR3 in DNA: TGTGCCACGGGGGTAGGAACGAACACCGGGGAGCTGTTTTTT. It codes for CATGVGTNTGELFF.

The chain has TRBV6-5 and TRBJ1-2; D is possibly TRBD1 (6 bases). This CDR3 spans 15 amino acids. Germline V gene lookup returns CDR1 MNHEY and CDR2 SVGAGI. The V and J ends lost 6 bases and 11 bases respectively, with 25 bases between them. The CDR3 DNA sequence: TGTGCCAGCAGGCGTCCGGACAGACCAGCCTTGGGGTACACCTTC. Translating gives CASRRPDRPALGYTF.

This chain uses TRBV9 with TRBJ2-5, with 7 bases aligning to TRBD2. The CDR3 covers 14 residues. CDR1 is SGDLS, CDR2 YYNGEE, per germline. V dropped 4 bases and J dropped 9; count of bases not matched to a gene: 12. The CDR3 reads CASSTGLSPGPQYF. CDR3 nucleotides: TGTGCCAGCAGCACGGGACTATCCCCGGGTCCCCAGTACTTC.

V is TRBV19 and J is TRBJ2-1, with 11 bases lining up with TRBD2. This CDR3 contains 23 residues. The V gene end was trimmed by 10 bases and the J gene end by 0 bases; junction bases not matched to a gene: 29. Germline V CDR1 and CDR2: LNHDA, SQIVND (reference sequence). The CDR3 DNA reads TGTGCCAAACGGGCCGATAAGGCCACCGGGACTAGCGGTCCGTTTAGCTCCTACAATGAGCAGTTCTTC. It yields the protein CAKRADKATGTSGPFSSYNEQFF.

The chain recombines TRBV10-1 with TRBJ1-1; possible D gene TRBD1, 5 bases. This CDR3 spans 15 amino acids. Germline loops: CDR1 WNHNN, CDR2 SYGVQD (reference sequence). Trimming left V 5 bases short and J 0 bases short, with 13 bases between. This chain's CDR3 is CASSRGNGLNTEAFF. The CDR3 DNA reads TGCGCCAGCAGTCGGGGGAATGGATTGAACACTGAAGCTTTCTTT.

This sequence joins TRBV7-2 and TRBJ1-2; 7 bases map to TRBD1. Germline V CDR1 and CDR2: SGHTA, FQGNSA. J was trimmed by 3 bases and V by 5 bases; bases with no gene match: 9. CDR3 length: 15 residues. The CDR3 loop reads CASSLGQAVDYGYTF. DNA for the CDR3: TGTGCCAGCAGCCTCGGACAGGCGGTGGACTATGGCTACACCTTC.

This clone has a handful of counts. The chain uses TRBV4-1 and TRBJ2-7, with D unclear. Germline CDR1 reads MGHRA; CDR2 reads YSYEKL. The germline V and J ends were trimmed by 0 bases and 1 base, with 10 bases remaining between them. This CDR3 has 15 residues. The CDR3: CASSQESDNSYEQYV. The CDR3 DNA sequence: TGCGCCAGCAGCCAAGAAAGCGATAATTCCTACGAGCAGTACGTC.

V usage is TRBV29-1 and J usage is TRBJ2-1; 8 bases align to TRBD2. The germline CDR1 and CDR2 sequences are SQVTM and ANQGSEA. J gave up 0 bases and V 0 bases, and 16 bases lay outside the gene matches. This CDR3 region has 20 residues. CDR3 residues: CSVEDTLQGGRTSSYNEQFF. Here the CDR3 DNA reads TGCAGCGTTGAAGACACTTTACAGGGCGGGAGGACTAGCTCCTACAATGAGCAGTTCTTC.

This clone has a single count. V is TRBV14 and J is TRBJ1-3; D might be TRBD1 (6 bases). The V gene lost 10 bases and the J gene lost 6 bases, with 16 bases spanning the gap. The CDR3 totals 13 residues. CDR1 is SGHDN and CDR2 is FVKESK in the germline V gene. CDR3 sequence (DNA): TGTGCCACCCATTACGCGGGGGCAAACACCATATATTTT. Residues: CATHYAGANTIYF.

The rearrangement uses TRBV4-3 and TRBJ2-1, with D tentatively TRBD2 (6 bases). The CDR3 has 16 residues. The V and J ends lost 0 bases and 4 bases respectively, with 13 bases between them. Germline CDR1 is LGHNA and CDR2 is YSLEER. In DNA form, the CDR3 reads TGCGCCAGCAGCCAAGATTGGGGGGAGGCGTACAATGAGCAGTTCTTC. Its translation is CASSQDWGEAYNEQFF.

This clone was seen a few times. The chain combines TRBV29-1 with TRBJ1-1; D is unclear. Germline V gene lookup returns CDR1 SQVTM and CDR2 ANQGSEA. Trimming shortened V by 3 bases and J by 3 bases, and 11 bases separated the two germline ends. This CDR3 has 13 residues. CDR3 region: CSVDNGGYTEAFF. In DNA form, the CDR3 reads TGCAGCGTTGATAACGGTGGTTACACTGAAGCTTTCTTT.

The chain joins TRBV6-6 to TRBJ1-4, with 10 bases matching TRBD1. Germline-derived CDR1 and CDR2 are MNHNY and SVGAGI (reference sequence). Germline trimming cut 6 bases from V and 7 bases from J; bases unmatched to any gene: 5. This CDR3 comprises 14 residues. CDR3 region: CASSADRGREKLFF. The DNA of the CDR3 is TGTGCCAGCAGCGCTGACAGGGGGCGTGAAAAACTGTTTTTT.

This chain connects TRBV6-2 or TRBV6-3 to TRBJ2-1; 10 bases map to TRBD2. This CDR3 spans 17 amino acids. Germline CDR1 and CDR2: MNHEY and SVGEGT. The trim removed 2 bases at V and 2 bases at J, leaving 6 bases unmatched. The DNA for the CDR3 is TGTGCCAGCAGTTACGCGTCTAGCGGGAGTGCCTACAATGAGCAGTTCTTC. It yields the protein CASSYASSGSAYNEQFF.

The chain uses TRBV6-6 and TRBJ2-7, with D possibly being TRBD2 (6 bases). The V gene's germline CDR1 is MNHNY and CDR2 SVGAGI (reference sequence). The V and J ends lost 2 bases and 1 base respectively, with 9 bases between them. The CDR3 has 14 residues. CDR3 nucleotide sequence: TGTGCCAGCAGTTACAGGGGACTGTCCTACGAGCAGTACGTC. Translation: CASSYRGLSYEQYV.

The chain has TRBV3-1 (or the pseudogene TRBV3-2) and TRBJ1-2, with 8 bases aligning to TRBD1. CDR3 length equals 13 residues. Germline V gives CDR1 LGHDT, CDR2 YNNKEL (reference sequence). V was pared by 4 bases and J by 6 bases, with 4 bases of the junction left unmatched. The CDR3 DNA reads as TGTGCCAGCAGCCCGACAGGGGTGGATGGCTACACCTTC. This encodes CASSPTGVDGYTF.

CDR3 in DNA: TGTGCCAGCAGCGAGCTTCGGGAAGTCAGCACAGATACGCAGTATTTT. It is translated as CASSELREVSTDTQYF. The chain carries TRBV6-2 or TRBV6-3 and TRBJ2-3; a weak D match, TRBD2 (5 bases). V gave up 6 bases and J gave up 0 bases, with 16 bases separating them. Germline loops: CDR1 MNHEY, CDR2 SVGEGT. The CDR3 is made up of 16 amino acids.